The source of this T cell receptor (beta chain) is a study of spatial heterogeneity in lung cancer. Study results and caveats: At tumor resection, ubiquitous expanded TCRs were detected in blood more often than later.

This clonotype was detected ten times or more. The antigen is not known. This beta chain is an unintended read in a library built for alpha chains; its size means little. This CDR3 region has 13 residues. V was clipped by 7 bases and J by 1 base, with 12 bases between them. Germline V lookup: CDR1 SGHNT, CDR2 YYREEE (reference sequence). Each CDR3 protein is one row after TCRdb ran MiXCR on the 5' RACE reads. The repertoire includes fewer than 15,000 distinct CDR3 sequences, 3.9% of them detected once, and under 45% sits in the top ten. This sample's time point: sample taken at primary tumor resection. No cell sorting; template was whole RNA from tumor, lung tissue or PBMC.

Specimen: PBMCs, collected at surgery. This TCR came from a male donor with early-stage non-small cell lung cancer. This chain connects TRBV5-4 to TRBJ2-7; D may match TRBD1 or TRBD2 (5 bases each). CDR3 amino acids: CASGTRGSYEQYF. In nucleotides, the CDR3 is TGTGCCAGCGGTACGAGGGGATCCTACGAGCAGTACTTC.